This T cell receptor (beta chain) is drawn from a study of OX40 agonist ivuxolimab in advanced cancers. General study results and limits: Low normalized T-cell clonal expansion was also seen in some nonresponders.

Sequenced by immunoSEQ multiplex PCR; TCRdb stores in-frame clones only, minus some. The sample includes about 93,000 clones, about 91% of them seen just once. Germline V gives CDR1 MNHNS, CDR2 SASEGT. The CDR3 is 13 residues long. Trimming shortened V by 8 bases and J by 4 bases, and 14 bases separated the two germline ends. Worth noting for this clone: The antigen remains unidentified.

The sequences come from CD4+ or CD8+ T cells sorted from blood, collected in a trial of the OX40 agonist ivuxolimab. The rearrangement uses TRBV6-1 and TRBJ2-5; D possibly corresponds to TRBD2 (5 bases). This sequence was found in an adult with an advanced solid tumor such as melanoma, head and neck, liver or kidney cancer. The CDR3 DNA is TGTGCCAGCGCGGTGGCGGGTGTAGAGACCCAGTACTTC. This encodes CASAVAGVETQYF.